This paragraph reports one T cell receptor beta chain. Per the original data handling: Reference gene primer amplification in the assay estimated nucleated cell counts. The table came from immunoSEQ multiplex PCR; TCRdb's copy has only in-frame clones and leaves some out. The V and J calls and clone size come from that table; D and trimming were worked out from the DNA. The table has about 60,000 clones, 80% to 90% seen once. The source of the sample is a study of blood T cell repertoires in COVID-19. Overall study: COVID-19 samples, acute and convalescent, were from the United States, Italy and Spain. Sample material is recorded as cDNA or gDNA derived from T cells, B-cell-depleted T cells, or PBMCs.

The V gene's germline CDR1 is MNHEY and CDR2 SVGAGI. This CDR3 comprises 11 residues. V was cut by 10 bases and J by 1 base, with 5 bases left in between. Material: peripheral blood. The receptor was derived from a man aged 35 to 55 with acute or convalescent COVID-19. The chain carries TRBV6-5 and TRBJ1-3; D gene uncertain. The chain's CDR3 is CATLSGNTIYF. The CDR3, as DNA: TGTGCCACACTATCTGGAAACACCATATATTTT.